The 9 T cell receptor beta chains presented below share a single source sample, sequenced in a study of blood T cell repertoires in COVID-19 (dated by TCRdb to 2019 to 2021). The method behind the library was the immunoSEQ multiplex PCR assay. In its TCRdb copy, this immuneACCESS table keeps in-frame sequences only and misses some clones. Where compared with another copy, unresolved V genes explain less than half of these, and the others have no known cause. The sample table lists 270,000 or so clones, 75% to 90% of them with a count of one. The ten largest clones add up to around 7.8% of the sample. The sequenced sample consisted of peripheral blood. The receptors here all came from a human donor in a cohort sampled during active COVID-19.

The chain joins TRBV5-1 to TRBJ2-6; possible D gene TRBD1, 6 bases. V was shortened by 4 bases and J by 2 bases, with 10 bases between the two germline ends. Germline values: CDR1 SGHRS, CDR2 YFSETQ. This CDR3 region has 15 residues. CDR3 residues: CASSPQGTGANVLTF. CDR3 bases: TGCGCCAGCAGCCCACAGGGAACTGGGGCCAACGTCCTGACTTTC.

The chain is built from TRBV6-1 and TRBJ2-2; unclear D gene. With 2 bases removed from V and 5 bases from J, the gap between germline ends came to 12 bases. The V gene's germline CDR1 is MNHNS and CDR2 SASEGT. The CDR3 has 15 amino acids. The DNA for the CDR3 is TGTGCCAGCAGTGAAACGGAGATGAAGACCGGGGAGCTGTTTTTT. It yields the protein CASSETEMKTGELFF.

V and J are TRBV15 and TRBJ2-7; TRBD2 aligns across 9 bases. Per the germline V gene, CDR1 is LNHNV and CDR2 is YYDKDF (reference sequence). The length of the CDR3 is 15 residues. V was clipped by 0 bases and J by 7 bases; unmatched bases: 7. The DNA for the CDR3 is TGTGCCACCAGCAGAGATGGTACCGCGGGAGGGGAGCAGTACTTC. Encoded protein: CATSRDGTAGGEQYF.

This chain connects TRBV9 to TRBJ2-5, with a tentative D call TRBD1 (5 bases). Between the trimmed V and J ends, which lost 0 bases and 2 bases, there was a span of 8 bases. CDR1 is SGDLS and CDR2 is YYNGEE in the germline V gene. The CDR3 totals 14 residues. CDR3 coding DNA: TGTGCCAGCAGCGTAGCCACAGGTCAAGAGACCCAGTACTTC. It yields the protein CASSVATGQETQYF.

The chain is built from TRBV24-1 and TRBJ1-5; D is perhaps TRBD1 (5 bases). Germline CDR1 reads KGHDR; CDR2 reads SFDVKD. This CDR3 region has 13 residues. Trimming shortened V by 4 bases and J by 5 bases, and 8 bases separated the two germline ends. For the CDR3, the DNA is TGTGCCACCAGTGACAGGGCTGATCAGCCCCAGCATTTT. Translated, it gives CATSDRADQPQHF.

J is TRBJ1-2 and V is TRBV19, with no clear D. This CDR3 is 13 amino acids long. Germline V lookup: CDR1 LNHDA, CDR2 SQIVND (reference sequence). V lost 6 bases and J lost 5, with 13 bases in between. The CDR3 spells CASSYAAGYGYTF. The CDR3 DNA follows: TGTGCCAGTAGCTACGCTGCGGGGTATGGCTACACCTTC.

This chain connects TRBV12-3 or TRBV12-4 to TRBJ2-7; D is uncertain. Trimming pared 8 bases from V and 0 bases from J, leaving 11 bases between. CDR3 size: 13 residues. The CDR3 region is CASHLSDSYEQYF. CDR3 coding DNA: TGTGCCAGCCACCTGAGCGACTCCTACGAGCAGTACTTC.

The chain is built from TRBV6-5 and TRBJ2-1, with D maybe TRBD2 (5 bases). This CDR3 region has 15 residues. CDR1 is MNHEY and CDR2 is SVGAGI in the germline V gene. V lost 0 bases to trimming and J lost 7 bases, with 13 bases between them. The CDR3 DNA follows: TGTGCCAGCAGTTACTCGAGGGAAAGGATAAATGAGCAGTTCTTC. Amino acids: CASSYSRERINEQFF.

The CDR3 nucleotides read TGTGCCAGCAGCCAATCCATGGGTAAGGGAGGTCTCTACGAGCAGTACTTC. Translating it yields CASSQSMGKGGLYEQYF. The J gene is TRBJ2-7, the V gene TRBV14; a weak D match, TRBD2 (6 bases). V lost 2 bases and J lost 3, with 20 bases in between. This CDR3 comprises 17 residues. Germline V CDR1 and CDR2: SGHDN, FVKESK.